Included here is one T cell receptor beta chain sequence, with context. This sample was included in a study of metastatic and nonmetastatic thyroid tumors. The wider study: Where malignant and benign thyroid patients were concerned, repertoires were compared across blood and tumor or nodule tissue.

No treatment of any kind had been given to any patient before thyroid surgery. With MiXCR, TCRdb reprocessed the PCR reads. The sample comprises some 21,000 clones, 25% to 30% of which are singletons, and 5.4% rests with the top ten. The CDR3 totals 11 residues. V lost 1 base, J lost 9 bases, and 4 bases lay in between. Germline CDR1 reads SGHRS; CDR2 reads YFSETQ. The gene calls are TRBV5-1 and TRBJ2-2; no clear D. Sequences were obtained from tumor tissue. The origin of this receptor is a female donor with papillary thyroid cancer or a benign thyroid nodule (not recorded which). Some clones in this sample may be carry-over from other donors' samples. CDR3 coding DNA: TGCGCCAGCAGCTTGTCCTGGGAGCTGTTTTTT. This codes for CASSLSWELFF.